This T cell receptor beta chain was sequenced during a study of blood T cell repertoires in COVID-19. Looking at the study overall: Material from acute and convalescent COVID-19 was sourced from the United States, Italy and Spain. PBMCs, B-cell-depleted T cells, or T cells were the source of the cDNA or gDNA that made up the material.

Per the original data handling: From reference gene primer amplification, estimates of nucleated cell counts were derived. Produced via immunoSEQ multiplex PCR; TCRdb's table is partial and in-frame only. V, J and clone size are those of that table, while D and trimming were read from the DNA. Here the sample spans 130,000 to 150,000 clones, 80% to 90% being singletons. Sample: peripheral blood. This clonotype originated in a woman between 45 and 60 years old with acute or convalescent COVID-19.

In nucleotides, the CDR3 is TGCGCCAGCAGTCGGACTAGCGCATCCTACGAGCAGTACTTC. Translating gives CASSRTSASYEQYF. J is TRBJ2-7 and V is TRBV10-1, with 9 nucleotides matching TRBD2. CDR1 WNHNN and CDR2 SYGVQD come from the germline V gene (reference sequence). V lost 5 bases, J lost 1 base, and 3 bases stayed unmatched. The CDR3 consists of 14 residues.